The next 20 T cell receptor beta chains were all read from a single sample in a study of beta chain features in type 1 diabetes (dated by TCRdb to the late 2010s). To prepare the library, the immunoSEQ multiplex PCR assay was applied. All of the isolated RNA was reverse transcribed with the High Capacity cDNA Reverse Transcription Kit, so expressed TCRB transcripts were sequenced. The source is immuneACCESS, and TCRdb retained only in-frame sequences with V and J called. Part of the clones is not carried over; for the studies checked, unresolved V genes explain less than half of this, and the remainder is unexplained. The sample contains about 140,000 clones, less than 10% of them found a single time. The ten most abundant clones make up 0.55% to 0.75% of the sample. Sequenced material: central memory CD4+ T cells from blood. Every receptor here comes from a woman between 35 and 50 years old in good health.

The genes are TRBV18 and TRBJ1-1, with a possible D match to TRBD1 (5 bases). The germline V gene has CDR1 KGHSH and CDR2 LQKENI. V gave up 3 bases and J gave up 8 bases, with 16 bases separating them. This CDR3 is 14 amino acids long. The CDR3 reads CASSPVQGSDEAFF. CDR3 nucleotide sequence: TGTGCCAGCTCACCGGTCCAGGGTTCAGACGAAGCTTTCTTT.

This clone was found many times. This rearrangement joins TRBV7-9 to TRBJ2-2, with D maybe TRBD2 (5 bases). Germline V lookup: CDR1 SEHNR, CDR2 FQNEAQ (reference sequence). V was clipped by 6 bases and J by 0 bases, with 11 bases between them. The CDR3 consists of 15 residues. CDR3 DNA: TGTGCCAGCAGTAGGACGGGATCGAACACCGGGGAGCTGTTTTTT. This sequence encodes CASSRTGSNTGELFF.

This clone has just a few counts. The V and J genes are TRBV6-5 and TRBJ2-1; no clear D. The germline CDR1 and CDR2 sequences are MNHEY and SVGAGI. This CDR3 spans 14 amino acids. Trimming cost V 6 bases and J 0 bases, with 9 bases left between them. This chain's CDR3 is CASRRPGSYNEQFF. The CDR3 nucleotides are TGTGCCAGCAGAAGGCCAGGCTCCTACAATGAGCAGTTCTTC.

The genes are TRBV2 and TRBJ1-2, with D perhaps matching TRBD1 (5 bases). Looked up from germline, CDR1 is SNHLY and CDR2 is FYNNEI. Trimming took off 6 bases at V and 4 bases at J, with 9 bases between the two ends. This CDR3 comprises 12 residues. The CDR3 here is CASRPDSYGYTF. CDR3 bases: TGTGCCAGCAGACCCGACAGCTATGGCTACACCTTC.

This clone was recorded a few times. The V call is TRBV27, the J call TRBJ1-2; 10 bases match TRBD1. Per the germline V gene, CDR1 is MNHEY and CDR2 is SMNVEV (reference sequence). The CDR3 covers 18 residues. V gave up 7 bases and J gave up 0 bases; unmatched junction bases: 14. CDR3: CASTFSWDRGSSNYGYTF. The CDR3 DNA reads TGTGCCAGCACCTTCTCGTGGGACAGGGGTTCATCTAACTATGGCTACACCTTC.

This clone has ten or more counts. The chain is built from TRBV29-1 and TRBJ2-5; 9 positions match TRBD2. V was pared by 6 bases and J by 0 bases, with 8 bases of the junction left unmatched. Germline-derived CDR1 and CDR2 are SQVTM and ANQGSEA. The CDR3 length is 15 residues. CDR3 coding DNA: TGCAGCGTAGCCGCAGCGGGGGGAAACCAAGAGACCCAGTACTTC. It codes for CSVAAAGGNQETQYF.

This clone was counted many times. The CDR3 loop is CSVGQNGYTF. The DNA of the CDR3 is TGCAGCGTTGGGCAGAATGGCTACACCTTC. The rearrangement links TRBV29-1 to TRBJ1-2, with D unresolved. In germline, CDR1 is SQVTM, CDR2 ANQGSEA. V shed 4 bases and J shed 6 bases, with 6 bases lying between them. This CDR3 has 10 residues.

The V and J genes are TRBV6-5 and TRBJ1-2; 7 bases agree with TRBD1. V was clipped by 5 bases and J by 2 bases; unmatched bases: 8. The CDR3 contains 15 residues. CDR1 and CDR2 from the germline V gene are MNHEY and SVGAGI. The CDR3 loop reads CASSKSRQGNYGYTF. DNA of the CDR3: TGTGCCAGCAGTAAGAGCCGACAGGGAAACTATGGCTACACCTTC.

This clone was counted between two and nine times. This sequence joins TRBV7-2 and TRBJ1-5; D unresolved. Germline loops: CDR1 SGHTA, CDR2 FQGNSA. The CDR3 length is 17 residues. V lost 1 base and J 0 bases, leaving 13 bases between the germline ends. The CDR3 DNA reads as TGTGCCAGCAGCTTAGTGGCTGGAGGAGATAGCAATCAGCCCCAGCATTTT. It specifies CASSLVAGGDSNQPQHF.

J is TRBJ1-3 and V is TRBV7-8; D remains ambiguous. Trimming left V 6 bases short and J 4 bases short, with 7 bases between. The germline V gene encodes CDR1 SGHVS and CDR2 FQNEAQ. The CDR3 has 12 residues. The CDR3 DNA is TGTGCCAGCAGTACACGCGGAAACACCATATATTTT. It yields the protein CASSTRGNTIYF.

This clone was observed a handful of times. The J gene is TRBJ2-3, the V gene TRBV5-1, with D maybe TRBD1 (5 bases). Deletions cut 0 bases from V and 1 base from J, with 6 bases between. Germline values: CDR1 SGHRS, CDR2 YFSETQ. The CDR3 covers 14 residues. CDR3 nucleotide sequence: TGCGCCAGCAGCTTGGAAGGGGGCACAGATACGCAGTATTTT. It specifies CASSLEGGTDTQYF.

The chain employs TRBV9 and TRBJ2-7, with 8 bases that match TRBD1. The CDR3 spans 14 residues. From germline, CDR1 is SGDLS and CDR2 YYNGEE. V trimming: 3 bases; J trimming: 7 bases; junction bases outside the gene matches: 9. CDR3 sequence (DNA): TGTGCCAGCAGCGAGGGTCTGACAGGGGTAGAGCAGTACTTC. This encodes CASSEGLTGVEQYF. Full variable domain (remainder filled in from reference TRBV9 and TRBJ2-7): DSGVTQTPKHLITATGQRVTLRCSPRSGDLSVYWYQQSLDQGLQFLIQYYNGEERAKGNILERFSAQQFPDLHSELNLSSLELGDSALYFCASSEGLTGVEQYFGPGTRLTVT.

This clone was seen a handful of times. The V and J genes are TRBV6-5 and TRBJ1-5; D not resolved. The CDR3 totals 14 residues. Trimming cost V 2 bases and J 0 bases, with 5 bases left between them. The germline gives CDR1 MNHEY, CDR2 SVGAGI. The CDR3 DNA follows: TGTGCCAGCAGTTACGAGAATAGCAATCAGCCCCAGCATTTT. Translating it yields CASSYENSNQPQHF.

The rearrangement links TRBV9 to TRBJ2-1; D might be TRBD2 (5 bases). Germline V lookup: CDR1 SGDLS, CDR2 YYNGEE. The CDR3 has 16 amino acids. Trimming removed 0 bases at V and 0 bases at J, with 10 bases between. The CDR3 DNA reads TGTGCCAGCAGCGTAGGGCTAGCCCTCTCCTACAATGAGCAGTTCTTC. It codes for CASSVGLALSYNEQFF. The variable domain in full, with the rest retrieved from reference TRBV9 and TRBJ2-1, is DSGVTQTPKHLITATGQRVTLRCSPRSGDLSVYWYQQSLDQGLQFLIQYYNGEERAKGNILERFSAQQFPDLHSELNLSSLELGDSALYFCASSVGLALSYNEQFFGPGTRLTVL.

This clone has only a few counts. The chain employs TRBV5-1 and TRBJ1-1, with TRBD1 matching 9 bases. CDR1 is SGHRS, CDR2 YFSETQ, per germline. The CDR3 has 13 amino acids. Unmatched junction bases numbered 3, after V lost 6 bases and J lost 3 bases. CDR3 protein: CASTRTGDTEAFF. CDR3 nucleotides: TGCGCCAGCACCCGGACAGGGGACACTGAAGCTTTCTTT.

V is TRBV6-5 and J is TRBJ1-6; 7 nucleotides align to TRBD1. This CDR3 spans 15 amino acids. After removal of 6 bases from V and 6 bases from J, the junction contained 8 bases not matched to a gene. Germline CDR1 reads MNHEY; CDR2 reads SVGAGI. The CDR3 nucleotides read TGTGCCAGCAGCTTAGAGACAGGGTCTAATTCACCCCTCCACTTT. Translation: CASSLETGSNSPLHF.

This clone was found a few times. This sequence joins TRBV2 and TRBJ1-1; 9 nucleotides agree with TRBD1. In germline, CDR1 is SNHLY, CDR2 FYNNEI. This CDR3 region has 15 residues. Trimming cost V 2 bases and J 0 bases; bases outside gene matches: 1. CDR3 bases: TGTGCCAGCAGTGAAAGGACAGGGGTGAACACTGAAGCTTTCTTT. As protein: CASSERTGVNTEAFF.

The chain links TRBV10-3 to TRBJ2-7; possible D gene TRBD2, 5 bases. This CDR3 is 15 amino acids long. Germline V CDR1 and CDR2: ENHRY, SYGVKD. V was trimmed by 4 bases and J by 3 bases, leaving 16 bases between them. Here the CDR3 reads CAISGVTPGNYEQYF. CDR3 nucleotides: TGTGCCATCAGTGGCGTAACCCCGGGGAACTACGAGCAGTACTTC.

This clone was seen a few times. This chain links TRBV7-2 with TRBJ1-6; D gene uncertain. V was cut by 6 bases and J by 10 bases, with 7 bases left in between. Germline CDR1 reads SGHTA; CDR2 reads FQGNSA. This CDR3 is built from 11 residues. In nucleotides, the CDR3 is TGTGCCAGCAGTAGCGGCTCACCCCTCCACTTT. It is translated as CASSSGSPLHF.

About this clone itself: The sample holds other DNA sequences that translate to the same CDR3. CDR3 in amino acids: CASSLGAAYTEAFF. DNA of the CDR3: TGTGCCAGCAGCTTAGGGGCAGCATACACTGAAGCTTTCTTT. The chain is built from TRBV5-6 and TRBJ1-1; a weak D match, TRBD1 (5 bases). Germline assignment: CDR1 SGHDT and CDR2 YYEEEE. The length of the CDR3 is 14 residues. V lost 2 bases, J lost 3 bases, and 11 bases lay in between.